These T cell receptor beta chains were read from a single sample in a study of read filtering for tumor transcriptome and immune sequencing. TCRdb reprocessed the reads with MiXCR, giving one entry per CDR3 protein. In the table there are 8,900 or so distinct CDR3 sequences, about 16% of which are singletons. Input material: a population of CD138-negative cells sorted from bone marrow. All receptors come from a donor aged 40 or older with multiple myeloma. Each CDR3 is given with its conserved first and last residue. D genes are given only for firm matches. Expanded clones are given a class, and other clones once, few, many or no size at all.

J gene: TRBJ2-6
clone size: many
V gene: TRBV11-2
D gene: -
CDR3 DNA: TGTGCCAGCAGCCTAGCCACTTCCTCCTCTGGGGCCAACGTCCTGACTTTC
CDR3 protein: CASSLATSSSGANVLTF

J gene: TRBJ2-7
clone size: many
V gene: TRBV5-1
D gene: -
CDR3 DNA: TGCGCCAGCAGCTTGGCTTATGCGAACGCTGGTGACGAGCAGTACTTC
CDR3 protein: CASSLAYANAGDEQYF

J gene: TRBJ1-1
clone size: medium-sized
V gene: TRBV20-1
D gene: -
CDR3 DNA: TGCAGTGCTAGCGCCCACGGGGCGGCCGGTGAAGCTTTCTTT
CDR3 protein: CSASAHGAAGEAFF

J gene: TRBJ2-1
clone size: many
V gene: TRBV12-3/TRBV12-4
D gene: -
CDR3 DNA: TGTGCCAGCAAACGTGGGAGTATCTACAATGAGCAGTTCTTC
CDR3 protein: CASKRGSIYNEQFF

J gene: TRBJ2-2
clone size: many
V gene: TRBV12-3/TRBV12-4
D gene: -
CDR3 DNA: TGTGCCAGCAGTTTAGAGGGTTTTGCCGGGGAGCTGTTTTTT
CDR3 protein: CASSLEGFAGELFF

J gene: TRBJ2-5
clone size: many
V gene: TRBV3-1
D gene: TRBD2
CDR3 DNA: TGTGCCAGCAGCGAGACTAGCGGGGAGACCCAGTACTTC
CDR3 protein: CASSETSGETQYF

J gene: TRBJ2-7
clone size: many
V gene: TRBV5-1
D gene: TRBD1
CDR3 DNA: TGCGCCAGCAGCTTGGCCGGGCAGGGGGCCGAGCAGTACTTC
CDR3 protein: CASSLAGQGAEQYF

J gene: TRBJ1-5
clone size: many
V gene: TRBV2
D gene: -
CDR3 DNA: TGTGCCAGCAGTGAAGAAGGGGGGCAGCCCCAGCATTTT
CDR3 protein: CASSEEGGQPQHF

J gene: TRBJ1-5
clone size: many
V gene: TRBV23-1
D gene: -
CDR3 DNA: TGCGCCAGCACTAGACCCCTTGGAGGCAATCAGCCCCAGCATTTT
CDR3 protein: CASTRPLGGNQPQHF

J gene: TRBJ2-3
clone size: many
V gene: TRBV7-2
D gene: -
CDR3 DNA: TGTGCCAGCAGCTTCAGGGGGGGGTCCACAGATACGCAGTATTTT
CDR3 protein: CASSFRGGSTDTQYF

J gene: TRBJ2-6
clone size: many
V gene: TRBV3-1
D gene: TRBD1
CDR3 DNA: TGTGCCAGCAGCCAGGAAAGACAGGGAGCCGGGGCCAACGTCCTGACTTTC
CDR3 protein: CASSQERQGAGANVLTF

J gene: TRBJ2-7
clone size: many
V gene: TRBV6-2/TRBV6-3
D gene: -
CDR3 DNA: TGTGCCAGCAGTTTAGGACAGACCTACGAGCAGTACTTC
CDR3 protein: CASSLGQTYEQYF

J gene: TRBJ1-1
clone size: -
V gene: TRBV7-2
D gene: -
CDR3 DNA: TGTGCCAGCAGCTTGGTGCCCCAGAGGACTGAAGCTGTCTTT
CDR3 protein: CASSLVPQRTEAVF

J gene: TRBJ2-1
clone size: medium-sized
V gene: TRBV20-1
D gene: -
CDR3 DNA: TGCAGTGCTAGGGGAGCTGTTCGCGGCTCCTCCTACAATGAGCAGTTCTTC
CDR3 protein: CSARGAVRGSSYNEQFF

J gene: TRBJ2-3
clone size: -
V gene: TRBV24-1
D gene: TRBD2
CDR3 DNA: TGTGCCACTAGTGGGAGAGCGGGGGGCACAGATACGCCGTATTTT
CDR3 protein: CATSGRAGGTDTPYF

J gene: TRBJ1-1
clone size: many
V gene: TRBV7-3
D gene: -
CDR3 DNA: TGTGCCAGCAGCCCACAGTCCGGAGGGGTTGGCACTGAAGCTTTCTTT
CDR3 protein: CASSPQSGGVGTEAFF

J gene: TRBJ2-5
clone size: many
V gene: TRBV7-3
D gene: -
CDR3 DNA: TGTGCCAGCAGCTTAGGAGGGCCCCAAGAGACCCAGTACTTC
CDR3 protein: CASSLGGPQETQYF

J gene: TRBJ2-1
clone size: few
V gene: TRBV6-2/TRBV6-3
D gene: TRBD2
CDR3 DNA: TGTGCCAGCAGTCCACTAGCGGGAGACGGCGAGCGGTTCTTC
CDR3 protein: CASSPLAGDGERFF

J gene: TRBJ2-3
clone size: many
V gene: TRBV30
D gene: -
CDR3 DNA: TGTGCCTGGAGAGCACACGATACGCAGTATTTT
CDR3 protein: CAWRAHDTQYF

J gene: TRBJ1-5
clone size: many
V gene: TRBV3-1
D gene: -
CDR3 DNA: TGTGCCAGCAGCCAAGACCTATCAAATCAGCCCCAGCATTTT
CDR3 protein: CASSQDLSNQPQHF

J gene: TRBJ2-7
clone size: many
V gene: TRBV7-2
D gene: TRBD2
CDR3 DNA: TGTGCCAGCAGCGGGACTAGCGCCCTGGGGGGCAGCTCCTACGAGCAGTACTTC
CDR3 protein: CASSGTSALGGSSYEQYF

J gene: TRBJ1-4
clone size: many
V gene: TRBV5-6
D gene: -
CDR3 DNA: TGTGCCAGCAGCTTGGTCCCAGGGAATGCGGAAAAACTGTTTTTT
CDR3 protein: CASSLVPGNAEKLFF

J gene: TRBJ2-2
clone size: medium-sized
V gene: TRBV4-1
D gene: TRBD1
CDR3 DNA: TGCGCCAGCAGCCAGTCTAGAACAGGGGGTGGGGAGCTGTTTTTT
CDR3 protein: CASSQSRTGGGELFF

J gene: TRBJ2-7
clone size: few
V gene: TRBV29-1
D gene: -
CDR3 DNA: TGCAGCGTTGTCCAACACGAGCAGTACTTC
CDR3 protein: CSVVQHEQYF

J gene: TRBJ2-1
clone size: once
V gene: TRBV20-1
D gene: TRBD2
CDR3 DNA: TGCAGTGCTAGGTTTAGCGGGGCTTCCAGCAATGAGCAGTCCTTC
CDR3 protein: CSARFSGASSNEQSF

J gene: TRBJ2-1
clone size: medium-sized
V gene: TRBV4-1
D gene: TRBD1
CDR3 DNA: TGCGCCAGCAGCCCCGGGGACAGGGCAACCTACAATGAGCAGTTCTTC
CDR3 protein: CASSPGDRATYNEQFF

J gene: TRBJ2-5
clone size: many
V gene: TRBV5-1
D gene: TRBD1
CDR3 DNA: TGCGCCAGCAGCCACAGGGGGCTCCAAGAGACCCAGTACTTC
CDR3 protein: CASSHRGLQETQYF